This T cell receptor (beta chain) was found in a study of blood T cell repertoires in COVID-19. On the study more broadly: Collection of acute and convalescent COVID-19 samples took place in the United States, Italy and Spain. Nucleic acid was either cDNA or gDNA, and it came from T cells, B-cell-depleted T cells, or PBMCs.

The germline V gene encodes CDR1 PRHDT and CDR2 FYEKMQ (reference sequence). CDR3 length: 14 residues. V was shortened by 0 bases and J by 3 bases, with 9 bases between the two germline ends. Sequencing was performed with immunoSEQ multiplex PCR; in TCRdb, only in-frame clones are kept and a portion is missing. The sample carries 55,000 or so clones, around 80% recorded once. This sequence originates from a man under 40 with COVID-19, enrolled during active disease. The rearrangement uses TRBV13 and TRBJ2-7; no firm D call. Sequenced material: peripheral blood. In DNA, the CDR3 is TGTGCCAGCAGCTTAGGGCAGGCGCTCTACGAGCAGTACTTC. Amino acids: CASSLGQALYEQYF.